Below, 27 T cell receptor beta chains from the same sample are listed, as sequenced in a study of cytomegalovirus exposure and HLA in healthy donors. This PCR relied on a set of 60 Vbeta primers and 13 Jbeta primers. The method was immunoSEQ multiplex PCR; TCRdb's version includes in-frame clones alone and lacks a portion of them. The sample records about 150,000 clones, 76% being singletons. The sequenced material came from PBMCs. The receptors were gathered from a female donor in good health and CMV-seropositive.

The chain has TRBV9 and TRBJ2-5; 12 nucleotides match TRBD2. CDR3 length: 16 residues. The germline CDR1 and CDR2 sequences are SGDLS and YYNGEE. V was pared by 0 bases and J by 5 bases, with 5 bases of the junction left unmatched. CDR3 DNA: TGTGCCAGCAGCGTAGGGACTAGCGGGGCCCGGGAGACCCAGTACTTC. Translated, it gives CASSVGTSGARETQYF. The full variable domain, rest sourced from reference TRBV9 and TRBJ2-5, is DSGVTQTPKHLITATGQRVTLRCSPRSGDLSVYWYQQSLDQGLQFLIQYYNGEERAKGNILERFSAQQFPDLHSELNLSSLELGDSALYFCASSVGTSGARETQYFGPGTRLLVL.

The chain couples TRBV4-1 to TRBJ1-4; 9 bases fit TRBD1. Germline V gene sequence: CDR1 MGHRA, CDR2 YSYEKL. The ends lost 6 bases at V and 4 bases at J; junction bases unmatched: 12. The CDR3 has 17 amino acids. CDR3 sequence: CASSLNRDRALNEKLFF. For the CDR3, the DNA is TGCGCCAGCAGTCTAAACCGGGACAGGGCTCTTAATGAAAAACTGTTTTTT.

This clone was detected many times. The chain is built from TRBV5-1 and TRBJ2-1; D perhaps matches TRBD1 (5 bases). From germline, CDR1 is SGHRS and CDR2 YFSETQ. The CDR3 contains 14 residues. Trimming took off 4 bases at V and 6 bases at J, with 14 bases between the two ends. The CDR3 sequence is CASSRDSVSNEQFF. The CDR3 bases are TGCGCCAGCAGCCGAGACAGTGTTTCCAATGAGCAGTTCTTC.

This chain uses TRBV6-1 with TRBJ2-5; 8 bases are a match to TRBD2. Germline-derived CDR1 and CDR2 are MNHNS and SASEGT. The CDR3 has 16 residues. Trimming removed 3 bases from V and 2 bases from J; junction bases left unmatched: 8. The CDR3 sequence is CASSDALAGWQETQYF. The DNA of the CDR3 is TGTGCCAGCAGTGATGCCCTAGCGGGTTGGCAAGAGACCCAGTACTTC.

This chain joins TRBV30 and TRBJ2-5, with D tentatively TRBD2 (6 bases). V was shortened by 3 bases and J by 5 bases, with 10 bases between the two germline ends. Germline lookup yields CDR1 GTSNPN and CDR2 SVGIG (reference sequence). CDR3 size: 12 residues. CDR3 protein: CAWRNSGETQYF. CDR3 in DNA: TGTGCCTGGAGAAACAGCGGGGAGACCCAGTACTTC. Drawing the rest from reference TRBV30 and TRBJ2-5, the complete variable domain is SQTIHQWPATLVQPVGSPLSLECTVEGTSNPNLYWYRQAAGRGLQLLFYSVGIGQISSEVPQNLSASRPQDRQFILSSKKLLLSDSGFYLCAWRNSGETQYFGPGTRLLVL.

The chain uses TRBV13 and TRBJ2-5, with 9 bases fitting TRBD1. This CDR3 region has 15 residues. CDR1 PRHDT and CDR2 FYEKMQ come from the germline V gene (reference sequence). V was clipped by 4 bases and J by 0 bases; unmatched bases: 3. The CDR3: CASSSRDRDQETQYF. In DNA, the CDR3 is TGTGCCAGCAGCTCCCGGGACAGGGACCAAGAGACCCAGTACTTC.

The chain uses TRBV6-5 and TRBJ2-7; 7 nucleotides match TRBD2. V was clipped by 6 bases and J by 7 bases; unmatched bases: 9. The CDR3 runs to 13 residues. Germline CDR1 MNHEY, CDR2 SVGAGI. The CDR3 spells CASSNERGGEQYF. In DNA form, the CDR3 reads TGTGCCAGCAGCAACGAGCGCGGGGGAGAGCAGTACTTC.

V gene TRBV4-1 combines with J gene TRBJ1-5; D call uncertain. CDR1 MGHRA and CDR2 YSYEKL come from the germline V gene. Between the trimmed V and J ends, which lost 0 bases and 1 base, there was a span of 4 bases. CDR3 size: 14 residues. The CDR3 loop is CASSQERSNQPQHF. The CDR3, as DNA: TGCGCCAGCAGCCAAGAGAGGAGCAATCAGCCCCAGCATTTT.

The CDR3 is CASSFSSGSDEQFF. DNA of the CDR3: TGTGCCAGCAGTTTCTCTAGCGGGAGCGATGAGCAGTTCTTC. The chain links TRBV25-1 to TRBJ2-1; 10 nucleotides agree with TRBD2. Germline V gives CDR1 MGHDK, CDR2 SYGVNS. J lost 8 bases, V lost 5 bases, and 6 bases had no gene match. This CDR3 region has 14 residues.

The gene calls are TRBV30 and TRBJ2-7, with a weak D call TRBD1 (5 bases). The CDR3 covers 12 residues. V was clipped by 0 bases and J by 2 bases, with 5 bases between them. CDR1 and CDR2 (germline): GTSNPN, SVGIG (reference sequence). CDR3 coding DNA: TGTGCCTGGAGTGTACAGGCCTACGAGCAGTACTTC. It translates to CAWSVQAYEQYF. Full variable domain (rest looked up from reference TRBV30 and TRBJ2-7): SQTIHQWPATLVQPVGSPLSLECTVEGTSNPNLYWYRQAAGRGLQLLFYSVGIGQISSEVPQNLSASRPQDRQFILSSKKLLLSDSGFYLCAWSVQAYEQYFGPGTRLTVT.

J is TRBJ2-1 and V is TRBV19; a possible D gene is TRBD2 (6 bases). The germline V gene has CDR1 LNHDA and CDR2 SQIVND (reference sequence). The CDR3 consists of 18 residues. Trimming took off 1 base at V and 2 bases at J, with 18 bases between the two ends. As DNA, the CDR3 is TGTGCCAGTAGTATAGGAGTGACTAGACAAGGTACCTACAATGAGCAGTTCTTC. Amino acids: CASSIGVTRQGTYNEQFF.

This clone was seen only a few times. V usage is TRBV7-7 and J usage is TRBJ2-2; D call uncertain. This CDR3 spans 13 amino acids. CDR1 is SSHAT, CDR2 FNYEAQ, per germline (reference sequence). V lost 5 bases, J lost 7 bases, and 11 bases lay in between. The CDR3 region is CASSPPGIGELFF. The CDR3 nucleotides read TGTGCCAGCAGCCCTCCGGGTATCGGGGAGCTGTTTTTT.

V usage is TRBV7-2 and J usage is TRBJ2-1, with D possibly TRBD2 on 5 matching bases. V lost 5 bases and J lost 9, with 17 bases in between. From germline, CDR1 is SGHTA and CDR2 FQGNSA. This CDR3 is built from 14 residues. DNA for the CDR3: TGTGCCAGCAGCCGACCTGGGAGAAGCCCTGAGCAGTTCTTC. Translating it yields CASSRPGRSPEQFF.

This chain connects TRBV4-1 to TRBJ1-1, with D uncertain. With 0 bases removed from V and 4 bases from J, the gap between germline ends came to 9 bases. The CDR3 has 14 residues. CDR1 is MGHRA, CDR2 YSYEKL, per germline. This CDR3 is CASSQDAVGTEAFF. CDR3 in DNA: TGCGCCAGCAGCCAAGACGCGGTGGGCACTGAAGCTTTCTTT.

The V call is TRBV7-3, the J call TRBJ2-5; 7 bases map to TRBD1. This CDR3 has 15 residues. Germline CDR1 and CDR2: SGHTA and FQGTGA. Unmatched junction bases numbered 5, after V lost 2 bases and J lost 2 bases. The CDR3 nucleotides read TGTGCCAGCAGCTTAGGTGGACAGGTACAAGAGACCCAGTACTTC. Encoded protein: CASSLGGQVQETQYF.

This rearrangement joins TRBV19 to TRBJ1-1; 7 nucleotides line up with TRBD1. Germline CDR1 reads LNHDA; CDR2 reads SQIVND (reference sequence). The CDR3 sequence is 15 residues long. V shed 4 bases, J shed 1 base, and the junction held 6 bases outside the gene matches. CDR3 sequence reads: CASSNTGAWNTEAFF. The CDR3 region has the DNA TGTGCCAGTAGTAATACAGGGGCGTGGAACACTGAAGCTTTCTTT.

The rearrangement links TRBV4-1 to TRBJ2-1, with a possible D match to TRBD2 (5 bases). V was trimmed by 4 bases and J by 4 bases, leaving 11 bases between them. CDR1 MGHRA and CDR2 YSYEKL come from the germline V gene. The CDR3 is 14 amino acids. CDR3 loop: CASSPTRAYNEQFF. CDR3 in DNA: TGCGCCAGCAGCCCGACGCGGGCATACAATGAGCAGTTCTTC.

This chain's CDR3 is CASSPTGVPNTEAFF. The CDR3 DNA follows: TGTGCCAGCAGCCCGACAGGAGTGCCGAACACTGAAGCTTTCTTT. The V call is TRBV7-9, the J call TRBJ1-1; TRBD1 might be the D (6 bases). The germline V and J ends were trimmed by 5 bases and 1 base, with 14 bases remaining between them. There are 15 residues in the CDR3. CDR1 is SEHNR, CDR2 FQNEAQ, per germline (reference sequence). Combining the CDR3 with reference TRBV7-9 and TRBJ1-1 gives the whole variable domain DTGVSQNPRHKITKRGQNVTFRCDPISEHNRLYWYRQTLGQGPEFLTYFQNEAQLEKSRLLSDRFSAERPKGSFSTLEIQRTEQGDSAMYLCASSPTGVPNTEAFFGQGTRLTVV.

The V and J genes are TRBV11-2 and TRBJ2-7; D may be TRBD1 (6 bases). V dropped 1 base and J dropped 7 bases, with 29 bases sitting between them. The CDR3 is 19 residues long. The germline V gene encodes CDR1 SGHAT and CDR2 FQNNGV. CDR3 region: CASSLGRGFRSRGAEEQYF. In DNA form, the CDR3 reads TGTGCCAGCAGCTTAGGAAGAGGGTTTCGCAGCAGGGGCGCGGAGGAGCAGTACTTC.

The rearrangement links TRBV25-1 to TRBJ1-3, with 9 bases fitting TRBD1. The CDR3 length is 16 residues. Germline-derived CDR1 and CDR2 are MGHDK and SYGVNS. The trim removed 5 bases at V and 3 bases at J, leaving 8 bases unmatched. The DNA of the CDR3 is TGTGCCAGCAGTAAGAGCGGGACAGGGAGTGGAAACACCATATATTTT. This gives the protein CASSKSGTGSGNTIYF.

The genes are TRBV29-1 and TRBJ1-2, with TRBD1 matching 7 bases. The CDR3 runs to 14 residues. V lost 6 bases to trimming and J lost 6 bases; unmatched junction nucleotides: 13. The germline V gene has CDR1 SQVTM and CDR2 ANQGSEA. The chain's CDR3 is CSVTLSTGADGYTF. The CDR3 DNA follows: TGCAGCGTCACCCTCTCCACAGGGGCGGATGGCTACACCTTC.

The CDR3 sequence is CASSLGDKRREKLFF. Here the CDR3 DNA reads TGCGCCAGCAGCTTGGGGGACAAAAGGAGGGAAAAACTGTTTTTT. The gene calls are TRBV5-1 and TRBJ1-4, with a possible D match to TRBD1 (6 bases). The length of the CDR3 is 15 residues. Germline lookup yields CDR1 SGHRS and CDR2 YFSETQ. The V gene lost 0 bases and the J gene lost 8 bases, with 14 bases spanning the gap.

V and J are TRBV28 and TRBJ1-1; weak D call: TRBD1 (5 bases). The CDR3 contains 14 residues. The germline gives CDR1 MDHEN, CDR2 SYDVKM. V dropped 4 bases and J dropped 1 base, with 10 bases sitting between them. The CDR3 nucleotides are TGTGCCAGCAGTTCAGGGCTCAGGAACACTGAAGCTTTCTTT. Translation gives CASSSGLRNTEAFF.

The gene calls are TRBV30 and TRBJ1-6; 7 nucleotides agree with TRBD1. With V trimmed by 1 base and J by 14 bases, 8 bases remained unmatched. Germline CDR1 GTSNPN, CDR2 SVGIG (reference sequence). This CDR3 comprises 13 residues. The CDR3 loop is CAWSESTGSSLHF. The CDR3 DNA reads as TGTGCCTGGAGTGAGTCGACAGGGTCATCCCTCCACTTT.

This chain uses TRBV28 with TRBJ2-5; maybe TRBD2 (6 bases). Germline CDR1 and CDR2: MDHEN and SYDVKM. The CDR3 is 19 residues long. V shed 2 bases and J shed 9 bases, with 31 bases lying between them. The CDR3 here is CASSLRSWLASTRIMAQYF. DNA for the CDR3: TGTGCCAGCAGTTTAAGGTCCTGGCTAGCGAGTACCCGAATTATGGCCCAGTACTTC. Full variable domain (missing parts from reference TRBV28 and TRBJ2-5): DVKVTQSSRYLVKRTGEKVFLECVQDMDHENMFWYRQDPGLGLRLIYFSYDVKMKEKGDIPEGYSVSREKKERFSLILESASTNQTSMYLCASSLRSWLASTRIMAQYFGPGTRLLVL.

The V gene is TRBV25-1, the J gene TRBJ2-5; tentatively, D is TRBD2 (5 bases). Germline V gene sequence: CDR1 MGHDK, CDR2 SYGVNS. The length of the CDR3 is 15 residues. V gave up 1 base and J gave up 2 bases, with 11 bases separating them. For the CDR3, the DNA is TGTGCCAGCAGTGAATTAGGACTGATACAAGAGACCCAGTACTTC. Its translation is CASSELGLIQETQYF.

In the case of this clone: A junction end diverges from the germline sequence, so it may reflect a read error. The chain links TRBV5-1 to TRBJ1-3; TRBD1 might be the D (6 bases). The V gene's germline CDR1 is SGHRS and CDR2 YFSETQ. The CDR3 is made up of 14 amino acids. The CDR3 DNA is TGCGCCAGCACCTTGCAGACAGGAGGAAACACCATATATTTT. It is translated as CASTLQTGGNTIYF.